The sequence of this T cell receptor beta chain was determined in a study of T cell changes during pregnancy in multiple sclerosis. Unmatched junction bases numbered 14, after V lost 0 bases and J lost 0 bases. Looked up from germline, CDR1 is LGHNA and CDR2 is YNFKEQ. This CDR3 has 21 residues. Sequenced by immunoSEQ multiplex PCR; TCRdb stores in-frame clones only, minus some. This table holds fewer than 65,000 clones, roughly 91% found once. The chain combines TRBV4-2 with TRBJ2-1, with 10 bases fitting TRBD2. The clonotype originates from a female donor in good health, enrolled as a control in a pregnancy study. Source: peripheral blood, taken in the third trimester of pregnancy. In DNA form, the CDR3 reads TGTGCCAGCAGCCAAGATCGCGGTGGACTAGCGGACTACCGCTCCTACAATGAGCAGTTCTTC. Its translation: CASSQDRGGLADYRSYNEQFF.